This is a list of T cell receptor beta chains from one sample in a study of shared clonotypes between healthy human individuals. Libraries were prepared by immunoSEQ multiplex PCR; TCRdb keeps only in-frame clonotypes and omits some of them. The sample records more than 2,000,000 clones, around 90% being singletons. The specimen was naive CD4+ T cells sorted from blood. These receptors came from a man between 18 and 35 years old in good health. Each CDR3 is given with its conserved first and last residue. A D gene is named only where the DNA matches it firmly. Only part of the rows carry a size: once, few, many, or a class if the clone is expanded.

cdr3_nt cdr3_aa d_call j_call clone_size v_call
TGTGCCTGGGGGACAGGGGGGGATGGCTACACCTTC CAWGTGGDGYTF TRBD1 TRBJ1-2 once TRBV30
TGTGCCATCAGCGAAGATAATCAGCCCCAGCATTTT CAISEDNQPQHF - TRBJ1-5 - TRBV10-3
TGTGCCAGCAGTTACTCGACAGGGGGGGGTGAAAAACTGTTTTTT CASSYSTGGGEKLFF TRBD1 TRBJ1-4 - TRBV6-5
TGTGCCAGTAGTCCGGGGGACAGGGGGCTAGAGACCCAGTACTTC CASSPGDRGLETQYF TRBD1 TRBJ2-5 - TRBV19
TGTGCTAGAGAAAAAGGGACAGAGCAAGAGACCCAGTACTTC CAREKGTEQETQYF TRBD1 TRBJ2-5 - TRBV12-5
TGCAGCGTCGGATGGAACACTGAAGCTTTCTTT CSVGWNTEAFF - TRBJ1-1 few TRBV29-1
TGTGCCAGCAGCCGAGAAGAGACCCAGTACTTC CASSREETQYF - TRBJ2-5 - TRBV9
TGTGCCAGCTCACCTGGGACAGGGGGTCTAGAGACCCAGTACTTC CASSPGTGGLETQYF TRBD1 TRBJ2-5 - TRBV18
TGTGCCAGCAGCTTACAGTCCGGGACAGCATTTGAAAAACTGTTTTTT CASSLQSGTAFEKLFF TRBD1 TRBJ1-4 - TRBV7-2
TGTGCCAGCAGTTTCTGGGATAACCCATATGGCTACACCTTC CASSFWDNPYGYTF - TRBJ1-2 - TRBV28
TGTGCCTGGAGTGTCAGGAACTATGGCTACACCTTC CAWSVRNYGYTF - TRBJ1-2 - TRBV30
TGTGCCATCAGGGGCGGGGAGACCCAGTACTTC CAIRGGETQYF - TRBJ2-5 - TRBV10-3
TGTGCCAGCAGTTTTAAGGCGGGGCCCTACAATGAGCAGTTCTTC CASSFKAGPYNEQFF - TRBJ2-1 - TRBV27
TGTGCCAGCAGCTCCCGACAGGCGGAGACCCAGTACTTC CASSSRQAETQYF - TRBJ2-5 - TRBV7-9
TGTGCCAGCAGCTTCCAGGGCGGCTATAGAGAAGCTTTCTTT CASSFQGGYREAFF - TRBJ1-1 - TRBV7-8
TGTGCCAGCAGTTACTCGGCGACAGCCCCAGATACGCAGTATTTT CASSYSATAPDTQYF - TRBJ2-3 - TRBV6-5
TGTGCCAGCAGCTTAGGCCTCCTGAGCTCTGGAAACACCATATATTTT CASSLGLLSSGNTIYF - TRBJ1-3 - TRBV7-9
TGCAGTGCACCTAGTGCCTATGGCTACACCTTC CSAPSAYGYTF - TRBJ1-2 - TRBV20-1
TGTGCCAGCAGCCCCCCCGGGACAGGGCTTCACAATGAGCAGTTCTTC CASSPPGTGLHNEQFF TRBD1 TRBJ2-1 - TRBV9
TGTGCCAGCTCACCGGGGGATATTCGCAATGAGCAGTTCTTC CASSPGDIRNEQFF - TRBJ2-1 - TRBV18
TGTGCCAGCTTGAGCGGGAGTTACCATGAGCAGTTCTTC CASLSGSYHEQFF TRBD2 TRBJ2-1 - TRBV6-1
TGCGCCAGCAGCCAACATGGGCTAGATACGCAGTATTTT CASSQHGLDTQYF - TRBJ2-3 once TRBV4-1
TGTGCCATCAGCCCCATCGCGGCAGGGATGGTCTACGAGCAGTACTTC CAISPIAAGMVYEQYF - TRBJ2-7 - TRBV10-3
TGTGCCAGCAGCCACCGGGACCCGGAGCACTATGGCTACACCTTC CASSHRDPEHYGYTF - TRBJ1-2 - TRBV7-8
TGTGCCAGCAGTTCCCGACGGGACAACTATGGCTACACCTTC CASSSRRDNYGYTF - TRBJ1-2 - TRBV6-6
TGTGCCAGTGATTGGGCGGGGATCAGCACTGAAGCTTTCTTT CASDWAGISTEAFF - TRBJ1-1 - TRBV19
TGTGCCAGCTCACCGTTGGACAGCACAGATACGCAGTATTTT CASSPLDSTDTQYF - TRBJ2-3 - TRBV18
TGCAGTGCTCGCGCAGGGAATGGCTACACCTTC CSARAGNGYTF - TRBJ1-2 - TRBV20-1
TGTGCCAGCAGGGTACAGGGGACCGGGGAGCTGTTTTTT CASRVQGTGELFF TRBD1 TRBJ2-2 few TRBV2
TGTGCCTGGAGTGTAGTGAGTTCCGGGGAGCTGTTTTTT CAWSVVSSGELFF - TRBJ2-2 - TRBV30
TGCGCCAGCAGCTCCTTATATAATCTTGGCGGAAGCTCCTACGAGCAGTACTTC CASSSLYNLGGSSYEQYF - TRBJ2-7 - TRBV5-1
TGTGCCAGCCGAGACAGGGTAGATGAAAAACTGTTTTTT CASRDRVDEKLFF TRBD1 TRBJ1-4 - TRBV2
TGTGCCAGCAGCTTGGCTGGACTGGGGGGGGACAATGAGCAGTTCTTC CASSLAGLGGDNEQFF TRBD2 TRBJ2-1 - TRBV5-4
TGTGCCAGCAGTTTATTGGACCTTAGGGGTTCACCCCTCCACTTT CASSLLDLRGSPLHF - TRBJ1-6 - TRBV27
TGCGCCAGCAGCCCCACACCCGTGGGGGCCAGCAATCAGCCCCAGCATTTT CASSPTPVGASNQPQHF - TRBJ1-5 - TRBV5-1
TGTGCCACCTACAGGGGGCCGAGCACAGATACGCAGTATTTT CATYRGPSTDTQYF TRBD1 TRBJ2-3 - TRBV19
TGTGCCAGCACCAACCTGGGAAACACCATATATTTT CASTNLGNTIYF - TRBJ1-3 - TRBV2
TGTGCCAGCAGTGAATGGTCAGGGTCATGGAACACTGAAGCTTTCTTT CASSEWSGSWNTEAFF - TRBJ1-1 - TRBV6-1
TGCGCCAGCAGCGGGGGGACTAGCGGTATCGAGCAGTACTTC CASSGGTSGIEQYF TRBD2 TRBJ2-7 once TRBV5-1
TGTGCCAGCAGCTCCTACCAAGAGACCCAGTACTTC CASSSYQETQYF - TRBJ2-5 - TRBV7-6
TGCGCCAGCAGTCAATCCTGGGTGAGGGAGAGGACCTACGAGCAGTACTTC CASSQSWVRERTYEQYF - TRBJ2-7 - TRBV23-1
TGTGCCAGCAGCTTACACGTGCCCACAGATACGCAGTATTTT CASSLHVPTDTQYF - TRBJ2-3 - TRBV7-3
TGCGCCAGCAGCTTGGCCGGGGAGGGTGAAAAACTGTTTTTT CASSLAGEGEKLFF - TRBJ1-4 - TRBV5-1
TGTGCCTGGGATACCCGGGACAGGGGTTTCTATGGCTACACCTTC CAWDTRDRGFYGYTF TRBD1 TRBJ1-2 - TRBV30
TGCGCCAGCAGTTTCGAGCGGGATACGCAGTATTTT CASSFERDTQYF - TRBJ2-3 - TRBV5-1
TGCGCCAGCAGCTTGGCCTCGGGACAGGGGGCCTACGAGCAGTACTTC CASSLASGQGAYEQYF TRBD1 TRBJ2-7 - TRBV5-1
TGTGCCAGAATCAACTCCAGGGACCCTGGGGCCAACGTCCTGACTTTC CARINSRDPGANVLTF - TRBJ2-6 - TRBV7-5
TGTGCCAGCAGTTACTCGGTTTCCCCTCCGCGTCAGTACTTC CASSYSVSPPRQYF - TRBJ2-7 - TRBV6-5